These 6 T cell receptor beta chains share one sample of origin, sequenced in a study of resident and recirculating memory T cells in vitiligo. The method was immunoSEQ multiplex PCR; TCRdb's version includes in-frame clones alone and lacks a portion of them. The table records around 76,000 clones, more than 85% of them present only once. Sequencing input: blood. These receptors were obtained from a male donor with vitiligo.

The gene calls are TRBV7-9 and TRBJ1-1, with D maybe TRBD1 (5 bases). The CDR3 length is 13 residues. V was cut by 5 bases and J by 1 base, with 8 bases left in between. Germline CDR1 SEHNR, CDR2 FQNEAQ (reference sequence). The DNA of the CDR3 is TGTGCCAGCAGCCGGACATCGAACACTGAAGCTTTCTTT. Translating gives CASSRTSNTEAFF.

The CDR3 here is CASSFPGFSFGTDTQYF. The CDR3 DNA sequence: TGTGCCAGCAGCTTCCCAGGGTTTTCCTTCGGCACAGATACGCAGTATTTT. The chain links TRBV5-4 to TRBJ2-3, with D possibly matching TRBD1 (5 bases). Germline CDR1 reads SGHNT; CDR2 reads YYREEE (reference sequence). The CDR3 consists of 17 residues. The V and J ends lost 2 bases and 1 base respectively, with 17 bases between them. Full variable domain (remainder filled in from reference TRBV5-4 and TRBJ2-3): ETGVTQSPTHLIKTRGQQVTLRCSSQSGHNTVSWYQQALGQGPQFIFQYYREEENGRGNFPPRFSGLQFPNYSSELNVNALELDDSALYLCASSFPGFSFGTDTQYFGPGTRLTVL.

V and J are TRBV2 and TRBJ2-2; 10 positions match TRBD2. Germline assignment: CDR1 SNHLY and CDR2 FYNNEI. This CDR3 region has 15 residues. With 7 bases clipped from V and 6 bases from J, the junction kept 8 bases outside the gene matches. CDR3 DNA: TGTGCCAGCAATCGAGCGGGGGGGCCTCCCGGGGAGCTGTTTTTT. It codes for CASNRAGGPPGELFF. The full variable domain, its missing parts supplied by reference TRBV2 and TRBJ2-2, is EPEVTQTPSHQVTQMGQEVILRCVPISNHLYFYWYRQILGQKVEFLVSFYNNEISEKSEIFDDQFSVERPDGSNFTLKIRSTKLEDSAMYFCASNRAGGPPGELFFGEGSRLTVL.

This chain joins TRBV6-5 and TRBJ2-1; 8 bases fit TRBD1. The CDR3 totals 15 residues. The germline V gene encodes CDR1 MNHEY and CDR2 SVGAGI. Trimming removed 6 bases from V and 1 base from J; junction bases left unmatched: 5. The CDR3 nucleotides read TGTGCCAGCAGCAGGGGACAGGAGTCCTACAATGAGCAGTTCTTC. This sequence encodes CASSRGQESYNEQFF.

This clone was counted a single time. The V call is TRBV18, the J call TRBJ1-6, with a weak D call TRBD1 (5 bases). Germline V gene sequence: CDR1 KGHSH, CDR2 LQKENI. This CDR3 region has 15 residues. The germline V and J ends were trimmed by 3 bases and 7 bases, with 13 bases remaining between them. This CDR3 is CASSPYDSTNSPLHF. CDR3 nucleotides: TGTGCCAGCTCACCTTATGACAGTACGAATTCACCCCTCCACTTT.

This chain links TRBV5-1 with TRBJ2-3; 8 bases align to TRBD2. J lost 1 base, V lost 5 bases, and 9 bases had no gene match. CDR3 length equals 16 residues. The V gene's germline CDR1 is SGHRS and CDR2 YFSETQ. CDR3 protein: CASSSGGGGGTDTQYF. CDR3 nucleotides: TGCGCCAGCAGTTCCGGGGGGGGAGGAGGCACAGATACGCAGTATTTT.